The next 9 T cell receptor beta chains were all read from a single sample in a study of shared clonotypes between healthy human individuals (dated by TCRdb to between 2020 and 2021). Library preparation employed the immunoSEQ multiplex PCR assay. Not all clones reach the TCRdb copy of this immuneACCESS table, which keeps in-frame sequences only. Checked studies attribute under half of the gap to unresolved V genes and leave the rest unexplained. This sample holds some 1.1 million clones; about 72% were observed only once. 0.89% of the sample is in the top ten clones. The sample taken for sequencing was memory CD4+ T cells from PBMCs. The cell subset or site label here, explained by the study, means: CD45RA-negative fraction. The source of these receptors is a man between 18 and 35 years old in good health. Some clones in this sample may be carry-over from other donors' samples.

There are a few counts of this clone. The chain combines TRBV19 with TRBJ2-1; 10 nucleotides match TRBD1. This CDR3 has 17 amino acids. Germline lookup yields CDR1 LNHDA and CDR2 SQIVND (reference sequence). V lost 7 bases and J lost 2; bases outside the gene matches: 11. CDR3 sequence reads: CASTPTVGTGAYNEQFF. In DNA, the CDR3 is TGTGCCAGTACCCCCACGGTCGGGACAGGGGCCTACAATGAGCAGTTCTTC.

A remark on this clone: The junction shows a germline mismatch at one end, possibly a read error. The CDR3 is CASRSSGTGPGNTIYF. In DNA form, the CDR3 reads TGTGCCAGTAGATCCTCCGGGACAGGGCCTGGCAACACCATATATTTT. The J gene is TRBJ1-3, the V gene TRBV19; 9 nucleotides align to TRBD1. The germline V gene has CDR1 LNHDA and CDR2 SQIVND (reference sequence). The CDR3 covers 16 residues.

In this sample, this clone turned up a few times. The rearrangement uses TRBV5-1 and TRBJ1-4; a weak D match, TRBD1 (6 bases). The CDR3 spans 15 residues. V lost 4 bases, J lost 8 bases, and 18 bases lay in between. Looked up from germline, CDR1 is SGHRS and CDR2 is YFSETQ. CDR3 nucleotide sequence: TGCGCCAGCAGCCCAGGGACAACCCGAGGGGAAAAACTGTTTTTT. Amino acids: CASSPGTTRGEKLFF.

This clone turned up a few times. The V and J genes are TRBV6-5 and TRBJ1-2; the match to TRBD1 covers 7 bases. There are 13 residues in the CDR3. Germline assignment: CDR1 MNHEY and CDR2 SVGAGI. The V and J ends lost 6 bases and 8 bases, in that order; junction bases with no gene match: 9. Here the CDR3 reads CASRGRQGLGYTF. CDR3 nucleotides: TGTGCCAGCAGGGGCCGACAGGGACTAGGCTACACCTTC.

This clone was detected only a few times. The rearrangement joins TRBV28 to TRBJ1-1; a weak D match, TRBD1 (5 bases). The germline CDR1 and CDR2 sequences are MDHEN and SYDVKM. This CDR3 has 11 amino acids. Trimming pared 3 bases from V and 10 bases from J, leaving 9 bases between. This chain's CDR3 is CASSFRTLAFF. The CDR3 nucleotides read TGTGCCAGCAGTTTCCGGACATTAGCTTTCTTT.

The rearrangement uses TRBV30 and TRBJ1-1, with D tentatively TRBD1 (6 bases). Germline assignment: CDR1 GTSNPN and CDR2 SVGIG (reference sequence). This CDR3 contains 14 residues. V was shortened by 0 bases and J by 1 base, with 9 bases between the two germline ends. CDR3 in amino acids: CAWSVPRGNTEAFF. CDR3 in DNA: TGTGCCTGGAGTGTACCCAGGGGGAACACTGAAGCTTTCTTT.

CDR3 amino acids: CASSYAGSYEQYF. Written as DNA, the CDR3 is TGTGCCAGCAGTTACGCCGGGAGCTACGAGCAGTACTTC. The chain employs TRBV6-5 and TRBJ2-7; a weak D match, TRBD2 (6 bases). Looked up from germline, CDR1 is MNHEY and CDR2 is SVGAGI. Trimming cost V 2 bases and J 3 bases, with 8 bases left between them. This CDR3 contains 13 residues.

The chain employs TRBV10-3 and TRBJ2-2; 14 nucleotides match TRBD2. V was pared by 3 bases and J by 5 bases, with 14 bases of the junction left unmatched. Germline-derived CDR1 and CDR2 are ENHRY and SYGVKD. The CDR3 sequence is 20 residues long. The CDR3: CAISDSPTSGRARGTGELFF. The CDR3 DNA reads as TGTGCCATCAGTGATTCCCCGACTAGCGGGAGGGCCCGAGGGACCGGGGAGCTGTTTTTT.

V and J are TRBV28 and TRBJ2-1; the match to TRBD2 covers 9 bases. The junction had 11 bases not matched to a gene; V was cut back by 4 bases and J by 7 bases. Germline V lookup: CDR1 MDHEN, CDR2 SYDVKM. CDR3 length: 16 amino acids. The CDR3, as DNA: TGTGCCAGCAGTTCGTCTTCGGCGGGAGGGCGGAATGAGCAGTTCTTC. This encodes CASSSSSAGGRNEQFF.